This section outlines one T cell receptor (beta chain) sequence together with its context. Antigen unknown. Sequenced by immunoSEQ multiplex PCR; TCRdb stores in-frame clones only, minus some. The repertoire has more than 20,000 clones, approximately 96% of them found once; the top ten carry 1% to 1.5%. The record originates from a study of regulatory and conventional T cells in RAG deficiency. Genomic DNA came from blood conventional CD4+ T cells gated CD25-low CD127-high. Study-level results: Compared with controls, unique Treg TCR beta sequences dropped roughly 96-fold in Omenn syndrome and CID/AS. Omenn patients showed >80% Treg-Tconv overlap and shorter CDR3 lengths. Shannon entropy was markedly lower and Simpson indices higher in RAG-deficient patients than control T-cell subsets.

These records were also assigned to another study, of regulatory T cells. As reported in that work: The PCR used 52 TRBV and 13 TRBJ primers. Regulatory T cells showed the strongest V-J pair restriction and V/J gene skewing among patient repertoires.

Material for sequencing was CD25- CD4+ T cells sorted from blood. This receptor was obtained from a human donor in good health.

CDR3 region: CASYRTPYNEQFF. The CDR3 nucleotides read TGTGCCAGCTACAGGACCCCCTACAATGAGCAGTTCTTC. This rearrangement joins TRBV2 to TRBJ2-1; TRBD1 might be the D (5 bases). The CDR3 loop spans 13 amino acids. The germline gives CDR1 SNHLY, CDR2 FYNNEI. With 8 bases removed from V and 2 bases from J, the gap between germline ends came to 10 bases.